Given below is one T cell receptor (beta chain) in context. Sequencing was performed with immunoSEQ multiplex PCR; in TCRdb, only in-frame clones are kept and a portion is missing. The sample yields 330,000 or so clones, about nine tenths seen once. These data come from a study of blood T cell repertoires in COVID-19. For the study at large: T cells, B-cell-depleted T cells, or PBMCs provided the cDNA or gDNA that served as material.

With 2 bases clipped from V and 2 bases from J, the junction kept 5 bases outside the gene matches. Germline V gene data show CDR1 as KGHSH and CDR2 as LQKENI. This CDR3 spans 16 amino acids. This receptor was obtained from a woman in her fifties or sixties with COVID-19, enrolled during active disease. V and J are TRBV18 and TRBJ1-2; 10 bases match TRBD1. Input material: peripheral blood. CDR3 DNA: TGTGCCAGCTCACCAGACAGGGGGCGGCCAAACTATGGCTACACCTTC. Amino acid sequence: CASSPDRGRPNYGYTF.